This entry lists 18 T cell receptor beta chains sequenced from one sample in a study of technical replicates of blood from several donors (dated by TCRdb to about 2017). The method behind the library was the immunoSEQ multiplex PCR assay. TCRdb obtained this table from immuneACCESS and retained in-frame rearrangements with V and J assigned. These tables miss some clones; where compared with another copy, unresolved V genes account for less than half of the shortfall, and the remainder is unexplained. The sample includes tens of thousands of clones, with around 97% observed a single time. The ten largest clonotypes hold roughly 0.19% of the sample. The material sequenced was T cells isolated from PBMCs. These receptors were obtained from a human donor in good health.

The rearrangement joins TRBV2 to TRBJ2-6; a possible D gene is TRBD1 (7 bases). CDR1 is SNHLY and CDR2 is FYNNEI in the germline V gene. This CDR3 comprises 17 residues. V dropped 6 bases and J dropped 4 bases, with 19 bases sitting between them. The CDR3 reads CASRRDSALNGANVLTF. The CDR3 coding sequence is TGTGCCAGCAGGCGGGACAGTGCCTTGAACGGGGCCAACGTCCTGACTTTC.

This clone was counted once. V usage is TRBV28 and J usage is TRBJ2-1; 9 bases agree with TRBD2. From germline, CDR1 is MDHEN and CDR2 SYDVKM. The CDR3 covers 15 residues. J lost 4 bases, V lost 8 bases, and 9 bases had no gene match. CDR3 sequence: CASLKGLALYNEQFF. The CDR3 nucleotides are TGTGCCAGCCTCAAAGGACTAGCGTTGTACAATGAGCAGTTCTTC.

To note about this clone: Other DNA sequences from this sample encode an identical CDR3 as well. The chain is built from TRBV9 and TRBJ1-2, with 7 bases fitting TRBD1. Unmatched junction bases numbered 6, after V lost 3 bases and J lost 4 bases. The CDR3 sequence is 14 residues long. Germline V gene lookup returns CDR1 SGDLS and CDR2 YYNGEE. The CDR3 loop is CASSADRVGYGYTF. Here the CDR3 DNA reads TGTGCCAGCAGCGCCGACAGGGTTGGCTATGGCTACACCTTC.

The chain couples TRBV28 to TRBJ2-5; possible D gene TRBD1, 5 bases. Germline V gene data show CDR1 as MDHEN and CDR2 as SYDVKM. CDR3 length equals 15 residues. The germline V and J ends were trimmed by 3 bases and 1 base, with 12 bases remaining between them. The CDR3: CASSFVGRAQETQYF. DNA for the CDR3: TGTGCCAGCAGTTTTGTTGGCAGGGCCCAAGAGACCCAGTACTTC.

The chain has TRBV5-4 and TRBJ2-1; 8 bases align to TRBD1. CDR3 length equals 15 residues. CDR1 and CDR2 from the germline V gene are SGHNT and YYREEE (reference sequence). Trimming at V came to 4 bases and at J to 0 bases, leaving 3 bases not matched to a gene. The CDR3 nucleotides read TGTGCCAGCAGCCGGGGACAGGCCTCCTACAATGAGCAGTTCTTC. Amino acid sequence: CASSRGQASYNEQFF.

This clone was counted once. The V and J genes are TRBV5-4 and TRBJ1-2; D not certain. CDR3 length equals 13 residues. Germline V gene lookup returns CDR1 SGHNT and CDR2 YYREEE (reference sequence). V was trimmed by 0 bases and J by 11 bases, leaving 14 bases between them. The DNA of the CDR3 is TGTGCCAGCAGCTTGGTGGGCTCGGCTCGGTACACCTTC. Protein product: CASSLVGSARYTF.

This sequence joins TRBV11-3 and TRBJ1-1, with D perhaps matching TRBD1 (6 bases). Trimming removed 1 base from V and 1 base from J, with 10 bases in between. Germline lookup yields CDR1 SGHNT and CDR2 YENEEA. The CDR3 consists of 15 residues. This CDR3 is CASSLASQGNTEAFF. CDR3 DNA sequence: TGTGCCAGCAGCTTAGCTTCACAGGGGAACACTGAAGCTTTCTTT.

For this clone: The same CDR3 can be traced to other DNA sequences in this sample. V and J are TRBV5-1 and TRBJ1-2, with D hard to call. The V gene's germline CDR1 is SGHRS and CDR2 YFSETQ. CDR3 size: 12 residues. The V and J ends lost 0 bases and 6 bases respectively, with 6 bases between them. The CDR3 protein is CASSLAGDGYTF. The CDR3 coding sequence is TGCGCCAGCAGCTTGGCTGGAGATGGCTACACCTTC.

CDR3 sequence: CASSEYWGAGETQYF. The CDR3 region has the DNA TGTGCCAGCAGTGAATATTGGGGCGCAGGTGAGACCCAGTACTTC. The V call is TRBV6-1, the J call TRBJ2-5; TRBD1 is a possible D gene (5 bases). Trimming stripped 2 bases from V and 5 bases from J, with 15 bases between. This CDR3 is 15 amino acids long. Germline V lookup: CDR1 MNHNS, CDR2 SASEGT.

The chain uses TRBV6-6 and TRBJ1-2; 7 bases match TRBD1. Germline V gene data show CDR1 as MNHNY and CDR2 as SVGAGI (reference sequence). With 6 bases clipped from V and 1 base from J, the junction kept 11 bases outside the gene matches. The CDR3 loop spans 16 amino acids. CDR3 region: CASRFTVGTVNYGYTF. CDR3 DNA sequence: TGTGCCAGCAGGTTCACAGTCGGGACAGTTAACTATGGCTACACCTTC.

The rearrangement joins TRBV4-2 to TRBJ1-1; a weak D match, TRBD1 (5 bases). Trimming pared 0 bases from V and 1 base from J, leaving 9 bases between. Germline assignment: CDR1 LGHNA and CDR2 YNFKEQ. The CDR3 length is 15 residues. CDR3 DNA sequence: TGTGCCAGCAGCCAAGATTTCAGGGAGAACACTGAAGCTTTCTTT. Translation: CASSQDFRENTEAFF.

The chain has TRBV19 and TRBJ2-7; 8 bases fit TRBD2. Per the germline V gene, CDR1 is LNHDA and CDR2 is SQIVND (reference sequence). CDR3 length: 15 amino acids. J lost 3 bases, V lost 5 bases, and 9 bases had no gene match. DNA of the CDR3: TGTGCCAGTAGTTTATTAGCGGGGTTATTCTACGAGCAGTACTTC. The encoded protein is CASSLLAGLFYEQYF.

The chain carries TRBV5-1 and TRBJ2-1; 7 bases align to TRBD2. Per the germline V gene, CDR1 is SGHRS and CDR2 is YFSETQ. The CDR3 is 16 residues long. V lost 4 bases and J lost 0; bases outside the gene matches: 7. In nucleotides, the CDR3 is TGCGCCAGCAGCCCTGGGCGGGGGAGCTCCTACAATGAGCAGTTCTTC. The encoded protein is CASSPGRGSSYNEQFF.

The chain carries TRBV2 and TRBJ1-2, with 8 bases that match TRBD1. This CDR3 spans 12 amino acids. The germline CDR1 and CDR2 sequences are SNHLY and FYNNEI. J gave up 7 bases and V 7 bases, and 5 bases lay outside the gene matches. CDR3 nucleotide sequence: TGTGCCAGCACCCAGGGGGCCGGTGGCTACACCTTC. Its protein product is CASTQGAGGYTF.

The chain carries TRBV6-5 and TRBJ2-1, with TRBD2 matching over 13 bases. The V gene's germline CDR1 is MNHEY and CDR2 SVGAGI. Germline trimming cut 6 bases from V and 6 bases from J; bases unmatched to any gene: 5. The CDR3 is made up of 15 amino acids. The CDR3 region is CASRTSGRHTNEQFF. The CDR3 DNA reads as TGTGCCAGCAGGACTAGCGGGAGGCATACCAATGAGCAGTTCTTC.

The CDR3, as DNA: TGTGCCAGCAGTTCAGGGACAGATACGCAGTATTTT. It codes for CASSSGTDTQYF. The V and J genes are TRBV6-6 and TRBJ2-3; possible D gene TRBD1, 5 bases. V was shortened by 4 bases and J by 3 bases, with 5 bases between the two germline ends. The CDR3 sequence is 12 residues long. Germline values: CDR1 MNHNY, CDR2 SVGAGI (reference sequence).

The J gene is TRBJ2-2, the V gene TRBV2; 9 bases line up with TRBD2. From germline, CDR1 is SNHLY and CDR2 FYNNEI. The junction had 11 bases not matched to a gene; V was cut back by 7 bases and J by 2 bases. The CDR3 runs to 17 residues. Here the CDR3 DNA reads TGTGCCAGCATGACGGAACTAGCGGGCCTAAACACCGGGGAGCTGTTTTTT. Translating gives CASMTELAGLNTGELFF.

The chain combines TRBV4-1 with TRBJ1-6; D is uncertain. The CDR3 extends over 15 amino acids. Trimming cost V 0 bases and J 7 bases, with 10 bases left between them. Germline values: CDR1 MGHRA, CDR2 YSYEKL. The CDR3 sequence is CASSQEPGVNSPLHF. CDR3 DNA sequence: TGCGCCAGCAGCCAAGAACCCGGGGTCAATTCACCCCTCCACTTT.